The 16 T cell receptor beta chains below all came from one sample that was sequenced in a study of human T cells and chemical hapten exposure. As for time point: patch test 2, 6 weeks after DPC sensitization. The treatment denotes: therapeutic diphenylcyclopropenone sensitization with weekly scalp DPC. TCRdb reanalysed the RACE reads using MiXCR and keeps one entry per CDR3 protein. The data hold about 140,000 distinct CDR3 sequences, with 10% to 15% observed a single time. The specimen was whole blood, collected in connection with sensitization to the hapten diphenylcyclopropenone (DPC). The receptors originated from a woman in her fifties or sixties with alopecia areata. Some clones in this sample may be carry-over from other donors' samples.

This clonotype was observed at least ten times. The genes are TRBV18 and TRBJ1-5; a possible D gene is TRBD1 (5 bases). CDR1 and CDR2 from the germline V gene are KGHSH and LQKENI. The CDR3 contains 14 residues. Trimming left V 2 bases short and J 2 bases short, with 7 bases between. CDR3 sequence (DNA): TGTGCCAGCTCACCAGGGGGGGGCAATCAGCCCCAGCATTTT. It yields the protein CASSPGGGNQPQHF.

CDR3 region: CASSSSGRGLISNQPQHF. The CDR3 DNA is TGTGCCAGCAGCTCGTCAGGGAGGGGCCTTATAAGCAATCAGCCCCAGCATTTT. The chain carries TRBV5-6 and TRBJ1-5; possible D gene TRBD1, 5 bases. The CDR3 is 18 residues long. Trimming left V 3 bases short and J 1 base short, with 20 bases between. Germline CDR1 reads SGHDT; CDR2 reads YYEEEE.

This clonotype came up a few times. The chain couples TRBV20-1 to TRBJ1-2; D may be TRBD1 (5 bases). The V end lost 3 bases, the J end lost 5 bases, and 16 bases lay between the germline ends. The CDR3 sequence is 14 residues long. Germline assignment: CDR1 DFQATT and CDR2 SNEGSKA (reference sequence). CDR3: CSARRGDGGYGYTF. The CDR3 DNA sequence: TGCAGTGCTAGGCGCGGGGACGGAGGATATGGCTACACCTTC.

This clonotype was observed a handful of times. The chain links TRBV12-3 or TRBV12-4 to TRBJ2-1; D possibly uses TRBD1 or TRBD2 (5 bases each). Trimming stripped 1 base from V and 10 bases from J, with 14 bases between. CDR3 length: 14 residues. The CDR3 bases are TGTGCCAGCAGTTTAGAGGCGGCCCGGGGCGAGCAGTTCTTC. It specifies CASSLEAARGEQFF.

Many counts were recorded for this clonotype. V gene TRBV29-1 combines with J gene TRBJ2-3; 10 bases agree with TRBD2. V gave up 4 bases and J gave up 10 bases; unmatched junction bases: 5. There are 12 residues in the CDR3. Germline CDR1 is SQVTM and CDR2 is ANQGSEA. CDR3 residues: CSVAAGGPAQYF. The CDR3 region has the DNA TGCAGCGTTGCAGCGGGAGGGCCTGCGCAGTATTTT.

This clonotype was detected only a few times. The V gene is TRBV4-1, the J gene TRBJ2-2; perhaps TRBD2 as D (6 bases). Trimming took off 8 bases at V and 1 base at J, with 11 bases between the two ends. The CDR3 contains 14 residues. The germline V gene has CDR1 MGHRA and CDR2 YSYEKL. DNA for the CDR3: TGCGCCAGCCGGGGAGCGGGGAACACCGGGGAGCTGTTTTTT. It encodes CASRGAGNTGELFF.

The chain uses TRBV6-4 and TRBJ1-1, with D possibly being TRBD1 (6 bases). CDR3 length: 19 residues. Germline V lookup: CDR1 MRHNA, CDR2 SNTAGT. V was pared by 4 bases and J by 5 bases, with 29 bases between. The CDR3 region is CASSGAPPTQGTRETEAFF. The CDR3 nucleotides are TGTGCCAGCAGTGGGGCACCCCCCACACAGGGTACACGCGAAACTGAAGCTTTCTTT.

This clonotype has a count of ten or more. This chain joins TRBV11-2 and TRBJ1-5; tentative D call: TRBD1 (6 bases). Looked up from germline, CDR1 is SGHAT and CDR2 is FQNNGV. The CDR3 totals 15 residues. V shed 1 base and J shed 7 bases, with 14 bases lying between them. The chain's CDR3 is CASSLAGTIGQPQHF. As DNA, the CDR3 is TGTGCCAGCAGCTTAGCCGGGACAATAGGGCAGCCCCAGCATTTT.

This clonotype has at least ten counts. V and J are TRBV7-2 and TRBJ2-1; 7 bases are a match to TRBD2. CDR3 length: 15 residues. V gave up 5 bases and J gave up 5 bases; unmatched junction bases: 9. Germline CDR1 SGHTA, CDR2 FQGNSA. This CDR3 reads CASSMRERWNNEQFF. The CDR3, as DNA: TGTGCCAGCAGCATGCGGGAGCGGTGGAACAATGAGCAGTTCTTC.

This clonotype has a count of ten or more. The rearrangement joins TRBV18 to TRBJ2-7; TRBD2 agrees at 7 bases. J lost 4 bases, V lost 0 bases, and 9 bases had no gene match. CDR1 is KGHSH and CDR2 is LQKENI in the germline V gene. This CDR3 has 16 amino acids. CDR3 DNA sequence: TGTGCCAGCTCACCACCCTCGGGCGGGGGACGGTACGAGCAGTACTTC. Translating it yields CASSPPSGGGRYEQYF. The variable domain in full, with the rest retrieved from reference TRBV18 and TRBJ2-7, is NAGVMQNPRHLVRRRGQEARLRCSPMKGHSHVYWYRQLPEEGLKFMVYLQKENIIDESGMPKERFSAEFPKEGPSILRIQQVVRGDSAAYFCASSPPSGGGRYEQYFGPGTRLTVT.

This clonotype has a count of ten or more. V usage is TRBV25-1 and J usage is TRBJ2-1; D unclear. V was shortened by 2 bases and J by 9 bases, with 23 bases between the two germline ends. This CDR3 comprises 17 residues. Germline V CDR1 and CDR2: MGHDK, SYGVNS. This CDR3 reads CASSEPSAARRVGEQFF. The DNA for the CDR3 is TGTGCCAGCAGTGAACCCTCCGCAGCAAGACGCGTAGGTGAGCAGTTCTTC.

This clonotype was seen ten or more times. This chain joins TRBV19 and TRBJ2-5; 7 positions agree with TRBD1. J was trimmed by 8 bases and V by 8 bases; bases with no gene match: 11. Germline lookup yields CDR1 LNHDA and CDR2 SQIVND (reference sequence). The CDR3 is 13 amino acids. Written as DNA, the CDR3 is TGTGCCAGTTCTGACAGGGCCCCCAGAACCCAGTACTTC. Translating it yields CASSDRAPRTQYF. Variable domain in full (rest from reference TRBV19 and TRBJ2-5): DGGITQSPKYLFRKEGQNVTLSCEQNLNHDAMYWYRQDPGQGLRLIYYSQIVNDFQKGDIAEGYSVSREKKESFPLTVTSAQKNPTAFYLCASSDRAPRTQYFGPGTRLLVL.

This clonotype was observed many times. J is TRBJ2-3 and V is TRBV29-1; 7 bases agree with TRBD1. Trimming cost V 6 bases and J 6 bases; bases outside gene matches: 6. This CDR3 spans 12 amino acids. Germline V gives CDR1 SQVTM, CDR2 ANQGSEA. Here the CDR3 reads CSVTGPPDTQYF. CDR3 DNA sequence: TGCAGCGTGACAGGGCCCCCCGATACGCAGTATTTT.

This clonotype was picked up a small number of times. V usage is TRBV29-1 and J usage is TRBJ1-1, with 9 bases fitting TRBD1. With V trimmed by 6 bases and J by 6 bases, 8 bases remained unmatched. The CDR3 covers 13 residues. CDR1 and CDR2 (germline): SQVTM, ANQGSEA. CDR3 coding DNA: TGCAGCGTGGGACGGGACAGGGATTCTGAAGCTTTCTTT. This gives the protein CSVGRDRDSEAFF.

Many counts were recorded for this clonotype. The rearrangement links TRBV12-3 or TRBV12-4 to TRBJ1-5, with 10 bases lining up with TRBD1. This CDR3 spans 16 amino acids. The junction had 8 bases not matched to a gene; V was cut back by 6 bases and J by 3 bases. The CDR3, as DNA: TGTGCCAGCAGCCCTTCGACAGGGGGCAACAATCAGCCCCAGCATTTT. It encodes CASSPSTGGNNQPQHF.

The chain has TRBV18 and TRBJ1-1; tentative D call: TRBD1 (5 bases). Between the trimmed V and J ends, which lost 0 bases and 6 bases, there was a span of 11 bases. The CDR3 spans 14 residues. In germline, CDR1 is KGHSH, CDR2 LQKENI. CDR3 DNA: TGTGCCAGCTCACCACCAGGGGCGTCGCCTGAAGCTTTCTTT. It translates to CASSPPGASPEAFF.